The next 4 T cell receptor beta chains were all read from a single sample in a study of cytomegalovirus exposure and HLA in healthy donors. The PCR contained 60 Vbeta and 13 Jbeta primers. Repertoires were generated with immunoSEQ multiplex PCR, while TCRdb's copy carries only in-frame clones and drops some. In the table there are around 190,000 clones, around 77% of which are singletons. The sample comprised PBMCs. These TCRs come from a woman aged 25 to 39 in good health and CMV-seronegative.

The genes are TRBV7-8 and TRBJ1-2, with D hard to call. The length of the CDR3 is 12 residues. The germline V gene has CDR1 SGHVS and CDR2 FQNEAQ. Trimming shortened V by 1 base and J by 5 bases, and 5 bases separated the two germline ends. This chain's CDR3 is CASSLGEYGYTF. In DNA form, the CDR3 reads TGTGCCAGCAGCTTAGGGGAGTATGGCTACACCTTC.

In its sample, this clone was seen a few times. The V gene is TRBV19, the J gene TRBJ2-1; TRBD1 matches at 10 bases. Germline V gives CDR1 LNHDA, CDR2 SQIVND (reference sequence). V shed 7 bases and J 7 bases; nucleotides not matched to a gene: 7. The CDR3 length is 14 residues. The CDR3 DNA sequence: TGTGCCAGTAAGATGACAGGGGGCGGGAATGAGCAGTTCTTC. Protein: CASKMTGGGNEQFF.

The rearrangement links TRBV5-1 to TRBJ1-3; 8 bases agree with TRBD1. The CDR3 consists of 15 residues. Trimming took 4 bases from V and 2 from J; bases not matched to a gene: 5. Germline V gene sequence: CDR1 SGHRS, CDR2 YFSETQ. The CDR3 reads CASSTQTGAGNTIYF. Written as DNA, the CDR3 is TGCGCCAGCAGCACTCAGACAGGGGCTGGAAACACCATATATTTT.

The gene calls are TRBV5-1 and TRBJ2-5; tentative D call: TRBD1 (6 bases). Germline lookup yields CDR1 SGHRS and CDR2 YFSETQ. The CDR3 contains 15 residues. V lost 0 bases, J lost 5 bases, and 14 bases lay in between. This CDR3 is CASSLVGAGSETQYF. The CDR3 nucleotides read TGCGCCAGCAGCTTGGTGGGGGCAGGGTCGGAGACCCAGTACTTC.